This T cell receptor beta chain was retrieved from a study of cytomegalovirus exposure and HLA in healthy donors. Study results and caveats: A later analysis linked a missense variant in DCLRE1C to the trimming of TCR beta V and J genes.

PCR was performed using 60 Vbeta and 13 Jbeta primers. Libraries were prepared by immunoSEQ multiplex PCR; TCRdb keeps only in-frame clonotypes and omits some of them. The sample has about 32,000 clones. Germline V gene sequence: CDR1 SGHNT, CDR2 YYREEE (reference sequence). V lost 4 bases, J lost 5 bases, and 15 bases lay in between. CDR3 size: 14 residues. Comments on this clone: The antigen remains undetermined.

The chain employs TRBV5-4 and TRBJ1-1; D is unclear. The receptor was isolated from a female donor in good health and CMV-seronegative. Material: PBMCs. CDR3 loop: CASSRGYLGTEAFF. DNA for the CDR3: TGTGCCAGCAGCCGAGGGTATTTGGGTACTGAAGCTTTCTTT.